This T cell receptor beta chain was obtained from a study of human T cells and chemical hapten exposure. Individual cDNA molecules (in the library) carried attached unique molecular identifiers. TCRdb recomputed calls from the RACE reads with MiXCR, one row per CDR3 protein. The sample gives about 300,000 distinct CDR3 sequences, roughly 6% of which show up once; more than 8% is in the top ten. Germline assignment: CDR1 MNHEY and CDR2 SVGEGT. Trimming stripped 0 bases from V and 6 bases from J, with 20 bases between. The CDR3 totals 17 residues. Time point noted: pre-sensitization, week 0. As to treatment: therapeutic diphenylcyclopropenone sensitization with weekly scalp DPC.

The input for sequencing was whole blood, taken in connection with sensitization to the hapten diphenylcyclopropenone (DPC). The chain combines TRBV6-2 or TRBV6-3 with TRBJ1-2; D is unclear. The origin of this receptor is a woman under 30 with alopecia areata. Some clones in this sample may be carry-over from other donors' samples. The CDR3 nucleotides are TGTGCCAGCAGTTACTCTGCAGCCTCCAGTTCCTATCATGGCTACACCTTC. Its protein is CASSYSAASSSYHGYTF.